Listed here are 9 T cell receptor beta chains from one sample, sequenced in a study of T cell responses to AZD1222 COVID-19 vaccine. TCRdb's table, derived via immunoSEQ multiplex PCR, lists solely in-frame clones and lacks some. The sample has 120,000 or so clones; 80% to 90% are singletons. The sequencing here drew on peripheral blood, taken on day 0 of AZD1222 vaccination. All receptors come from an adult in good health.

The DNA of the CDR3 is TGTGCCAGCAGTACCCCGGAGGTCGGCCAGAACGAGCAGTACTTC. Protein: CASSTPEVGQNEQYF. The V call is TRBV6-6, the J call TRBJ2-7, with D perhaps matching TRBD2 (5 bases). The CDR3 sequence is 15 residues long. From germline, CDR1 is MNHNY and CDR2 SVGAGI (reference sequence). With 5 bases removed from V and 5 bases from J, the gap between germline ends came to 19 bases.

This rearrangement joins TRBV27 to TRBJ2-6, with D perhaps matching TRBD2 (6 bases). The germline V gene encodes CDR1 MNHEY and CDR2 SMNVEV (reference sequence). Trimming took 3 bases from V and 0 from J, leaving 15 bases between them. This CDR3 comprises 18 residues. This CDR3 is CASSFLWAGHSGANVLTF. DNA of the CDR3: TGTGCCAGCAGTTTCCTCTGGGCGGGGCACTCTGGGGCCAACGTCCTGACTTTC.

This chain uses TRBV5-1 with TRBJ2-7; tentative D call: TRBD2 (5 bases). The CDR3 loop spans 15 amino acids. Germline V gene lookup returns CDR1 SGHRS and CDR2 YFSETQ. Trimming stripped 7 bases from V and 0 bases from J, with 17 bases between. CDR3 bases: TGCGCCAGCGGCGATGGCGGGCGAAGCTCCTACGAGCAGTACTTC. This codes for CASGDGGRSSYEQYF.

This chain uses TRBV11-2 with TRBJ1-4; D unresolved. The germline V gene encodes CDR1 SGHAT and CDR2 FQNNGV. Trimming removed 5 bases from V and 7 bases from J, with 17 bases in between. The CDR3 is made up of 15 amino acids. The CDR3 sequence: CASSPPGLRGEKLFF. DNA of the CDR3: TGTGCCAGCAGCCCTCCAGGTCTTCGCGGTGAAAAACTGTTTTTT.

The gene calls are TRBV24-1 and TRBJ1-5; no definite D call. V was shortened by 8 bases and J by 7 bases, with 11 bases between the two germline ends. In germline, CDR1 is KGHDR, CDR2 SFDVKD. The CDR3 consists of 12 residues. The CDR3 DNA reads as TGTGCCACCAACTACCCGGGGCAGCCCCAGCATTTT. It encodes CATNYPGQPQHF.

The V and J genes are TRBV24-1 and TRBJ2-2, with D perhaps TRBD1 or TRBD2 (5 bases each). Trimming took off 2 bases at V and 3 bases at J, with 24 bases between the two ends. Germline assignment: CDR1 KGHDR and CDR2 SFDVKD. The CDR3 runs to 20 residues. The CDR3 bases are TGTGCCACCAGTGATTATAACGGGACGACCATTTGGGGTGACACCGGGGAGCTGTTTTTT. This translates into CATSDYNGTTIWGDTGELFF.

The count of this clone is one. The rearrangement links TRBV3-1 (or the pseudogene TRBV3-2) to TRBJ2-7; D might be TRBD2 (5 bases). Trimming took 4 bases from V and 2 from J, leaving 12 bases between them. This CDR3 region has 14 residues. The V gene's germline CDR1 is LGHDT and CDR2 YNNKEL (reference sequence). This CDR3 is CASSPSLGTYEQYF. CDR3 nucleotides: TGTGCCAGCAGCCCATCACTAGGGACCTACGAGCAGTACTTC.

This clone was seen a single time. This chain uses TRBV5-6 with TRBJ1-1; no reliable D call. The V gene lost 1 base and the J gene lost 6 bases, with 10 bases spanning the gap. Germline CDR1 reads SGHDT; CDR2 reads YYEEEE. This CDR3 region has 13 residues. The CDR3 DNA is TGTGCCAGCAGCTTGTACGGAAACCCTGAAGCTTTCTTT. Its protein is CASSLYGNPEAFF.

The chain recombines TRBV28 with TRBJ1-5; possibly TRBD1 for D (6 bases). The CDR3 extends over 15 amino acids. Germline lookup yields CDR1 MDHEN and CDR2 SYDVKM. V lost 4 bases to trimming and J lost 0 bases, with 10 bases between them. This CDR3 reads CASSYRTDSNQPQHF. The CDR3 DNA follows: TGTGCCAGCAGTTACCGGACAGATAGCAATCAGCCCCAGCATTTT.